Below, 24 T cell receptor beta chains from the same sample are listed, as sequenced in a study of blood T cell repertoires in COVID-19. Data came from immunoSEQ multiplex PCR; TCRdb stores just in-frame clones and leaves some out. Among about 200,000 clones, approximately 86% were seen once, and the ten largest hold roughly 4%. Sample: PBMCs or T cells enriched from blood (not recorded which). The receptors here all came from a woman in her twenties or thirties who had been exposed to COVID-19.

The V and J genes are TRBV4-2 and TRBJ2-7; 9 nucleotides line up with TRBD1. The V segment lost 0 bases and the J segment 6 bases; nucleotides outside the gene matches: 9. The CDR3 totals 16 residues. Germline V gene data show CDR1 as LGHNA and CDR2 as YNFKEQ. The CDR3: CASSQEEGQGLSEQYF. CDR3 DNA sequence: TGTGCCAGCAGCCAAGAAGAGGGACAGGGTCTCTCCGAGCAGTACTTC.

The chain carries TRBV9 and TRBJ2-5, with a tentative D call TRBD2 (7 bases). Between the trimmed V and J ends, which lost 4 bases and 3 bases, there was a span of 10 bases. The CDR3 runs 13 residues. The germline V gene encodes CDR1 SGDLS and CDR2 YYNGEE. DNA of the CDR3: TGTGCCAGCAGCCGAGGGGGGGAAGAGACCCAGTACTTC. Translation: CASSRGGEETQYF.

The rearrangement links TRBV10-3 to TRBJ1-3; D remains unclear. CDR1 and CDR2 from the germline V gene are ENHRY and SYGVKD. Trimming removed 4 bases at V and 0 bases at J, with 7 bases between. The CDR3 totals 14 residues. The CDR3 loop reads CAISGAGSGNTIYF. The CDR3 nucleotides are TGTGCCATCAGTGGGGCAGGCTCTGGAAACACCATATATTTT.

The chain recombines TRBV11-2 with TRBJ1-1; D uncertain. With 3 bases removed from V and 4 bases from J, the gap between germline ends came to 15 bases. Germline V gives CDR1 SGHAT, CDR2 FQNNGV. The CDR3 loop spans 15 amino acids. For the CDR3, the DNA is TGTGCCAGCAGCTTCAACCGACACGAGGGCACTGAAGCTTTCTTT. Translated, it gives CASSFNRHEGTEAFF.

This chain links TRBV12-3 or TRBV12-4 with TRBJ1-5; D is unclear. V was pared by 4 bases and J by 0 bases, with 4 bases between. The CDR3 totals 13 residues. CDR3: CASSSSSNQPQHF. CDR3 DNA: TGTGCCAGCAGTTCATCTAGCAATCAGCCCCAGCATTTT.

The V gene is TRBV2, the J gene TRBJ1-2; D might be TRBD1 (6 bases). The CDR3 covers 15 residues. Looked up from germline, CDR1 is SNHLY and CDR2 is FYNNEI. V was cut by 6 bases and J by 4 bases, with 18 bases left in between. Here the CDR3 reads CASSEGLTGRYGYTF. CDR3 nucleotides: TGTGCCAGCAGCGAGGGGCTTACAGGGCGCTATGGCTACACCTTC.

About this clone: Other DNA sequences in the sample encode the same CDR3. The rearrangement links TRBV12-3 or TRBV12-4 to TRBJ1-1; D not resolved. This CDR3 spans 12 amino acids. Trimming removed 6 bases from V and 5 bases from J, with 10 bases in between. CDR3 sequence: CASSQGGTEAFF. CDR3 in DNA: TGTGCCAGCAGCCAAGGAGGTACTGAAGCTTTCTTT.

The chain links TRBV9 to TRBJ1-2; D perhaps matches TRBD1 (6 bases). Germline CDR1 reads SGDLS; CDR2 reads YYNGEE. Trimming removed 1 base at V and 2 bases at J, with 15 bases between. The CDR3 totals 16 residues. DNA for the CDR3: TGTGCCAGCAGCGTACTAGAAAGGACAGACAACTATGGCTACACCTTC. This sequence encodes CASSVLERTDNYGYTF.

The chain carries TRBV19 and TRBJ1-4, with a weak D call TRBD1 (5 bases). Germline CDR1 and CDR2: LNHDA and SQIVND (reference sequence). V was shortened by 1 base and J by 8 bases, with 14 bases between the two germline ends. CDR3 size: 15 residues. CDR3 sequence (DNA): TGTGCCAGTAGTATAGGACAGACCATCAGCGAAAAACTGTTTTTT. Protein product: CASSIGQTISEKLFF.

The chain employs TRBV28 and TRBJ2-2; D is unresolved. V lost 3 bases, J lost 6 bases, and 8 bases lay in between. The germline CDR1 and CDR2 sequences are MDHEN and SYDVKM. This CDR3 comprises 13 residues. DNA for the CDR3: TGTGCCAGCAGTTTTTACGCGGCCGGGGAGCTGTTTTTT. Protein: CASSFYAAGELFF.

This chain uses TRBV15 with TRBJ2-2; 10 nucleotides match TRBD1. The germline CDR1 and CDR2 sequences are LNHNV and YYDKDF (reference sequence). This CDR3 has 17 amino acids. J gave up 5 bases and V 0 bases, and 6 bases lay outside the gene matches. The CDR3 sequence is CATSRDLGTGATGELFF. CDR3 coding DNA: TGTGCCACCAGCAGAGATTTAGGGACAGGGGCAACCGGGGAGCTGTTTTTT.

The chain recombines TRBV7-8 with TRBJ2-7, with TRBD1 identical over 9 bases. Germline CDR1 and CDR2: SGHVS and FQNEAQ. The V segment lost 5 bases and the J segment 6 bases; nucleotides outside the gene matches: 5. The CDR3 is 13 residues long. The CDR3 loop is CASSRDRDAEQYF. Here the CDR3 DNA reads TGTGCCAGCAGCCGGGACAGGGATGCCGAGCAGTACTTC.

This chain joins TRBV7-3 and TRBJ2-2; D gene uncertain. Germline assignment: CDR1 SGHTA and CDR2 FQGTGA. CDR3 length: 14 residues. V dropped 1 base and J dropped 1 base, with 4 bases sitting between them. In nucleotides, the CDR3 is TGTGCCAGCAGCTTAAGCGGGAACACCGGGGAGCTGTTTTTT. Translation: CASSLSGNTGELFF.

This chain links TRBV29-1 with TRBJ1-1, with TRBD1 identical over 12 bases. Unmatched junction bases numbered 12, after V lost 4 bases and J lost 12 bases. The V gene's germline CDR1 is SQVTM and CDR2 ANQGSEA. The CDR3 is 14 residues long. CDR3 in DNA: TGCAGCGTTGCGCCGGGACAGGGGGCGCGAGGCACTTTCTTT. Residues: CSVAPGQGARGTFF.

The CDR3 loop reads CASSLSGAGYNEQFF. The CDR3, as DNA: TGTGCCAGCAGTTTATCGGGGGCAGGGTACAATGAGCAGTTCTTC. V is TRBV27 and J is TRBJ2-1; perhaps TRBD1 as D (6 bases). The CDR3 contains 15 residues. V was clipped by 0 bases and J by 4 bases, with 10 bases between them. Germline lookup yields CDR1 MNHEY and CDR2 SMNVEV (reference sequence).

The chain recombines TRBV10-1 with TRBJ1-1, with 7 bases matching TRBD1. The CDR3 is made up of 14 amino acids. The germline V gene has CDR1 WNHNN and CDR2 SYGVQD (reference sequence). With 6 bases clipped from V and 2 bases from J, the junction kept 6 bases outside the gene matches. The chain's CDR3 is CASSRGTVNTEAFF. CDR3 in DNA: TGCGCCAGCAGCCGGGGGACAGTAAACACTGAAGCTTTCTTT.

V gene TRBV30 combines with J gene TRBJ1-2; D gene ambiguous. Trimming stripped 2 bases from V and 4 bases from J, with 14 bases between. The CDR3 has 14 residues. Germline loops: CDR1 GTSNPN, CDR2 SVGIG (reference sequence). CDR3 in amino acids: CAWSSDAGVYGYTF. The CDR3 coding sequence is TGTGCCTGGAGTAGTGACGCGGGAGTCTATGGCTACACCTTC.

The rearrangement links TRBV2 to TRBJ1-1; 7 bases are shared with TRBD1. The CDR3 runs to 12 residues. Germline lookup yields CDR1 SNHLY and CDR2 FYNNEI. V gave up 6 bases and J gave up 5 bases; unmatched junction bases: 3. The CDR3 DNA reads TGTGCCAGCAGCCAACAGGGGACTGAAGCTTTCTTT. Its translation is CASSQQGTEAFF.

The V call is TRBV18, the J call TRBJ2-2, with 7 bases identical to TRBD1. Germline assignment: CDR1 KGHSH and CDR2 LQKENI. The CDR3 has 14 residues. The trim removed 4 bases at V and 3 bases at J, leaving 2 bases unmatched. This CDR3 is CASSRGQDTGELFF. In DNA, the CDR3 is TGTGCCAGCTCACGCGGACAGGACACCGGGGAGCTGTTTTTT.

The J gene is TRBJ1-5, the V gene TRBV6-5; 9 nucleotides match TRBD1. The ends lost 6 bases at V and 6 bases at J; junction bases unmatched: 6. Looked up from germline, CDR1 is MNHEY and CDR2 is SVGAGI. The CDR3 length is 14 residues. As DNA, the CDR3 is TGTGCCAGCAGCTCAGTGGACAGGGGTCAGCCCCAGCATTTT. It specifies CASSSVDRGQPQHF.

The chain couples TRBV9 to TRBJ2-6, with 11 bases that match TRBD2. J gave up 3 bases and V 3 bases, and 11 bases lay outside the gene matches. Germline V gene sequence: CDR1 SGDLS, CDR2 YYNGEE. CDR3 length: 19 amino acids. The CDR3 DNA reads as TGTGCCAGCAGCGCTACGAGACTAGCGGGGCCTATTGGGGCCAACGTCCTGACTTTC. This sequence encodes CASSATRLAGPIGANVLTF. The full variable domain, in which reference TRBV9 and TRBJ2-6 provide the parts outside the CDR3, is DSGVTQTPKHLITATGQRVTLRCSPRSGDLSVYWYQQSLDQGLQFLIQYYNGEERAKGNILERFSAQQFPDLHSELNLSSLELGDSALYFCASSATRLAGPIGANVLTFGAGSRLTVL.

V usage is TRBV6-5 and J usage is TRBJ1-4, with 7 bases matching TRBD1. V was pared by 6 bases and J by 5 bases, with 3 bases of the junction left unmatched. The germline gives CDR1 MNHEY, CDR2 SVGAGI. CDR3 length: 13 amino acids. The CDR3 loop is CASRQTGNEKLFF. In DNA form, the CDR3 reads TGTGCCAGCAGGCAGACAGGGAATGAAAAACTGTTTTTT.

The genes are TRBV7-9 and TRBJ2-3; 9 nucleotides align to TRBD2. V was clipped by 0 bases and J by 2 bases; unmatched bases: 3. The CDR3 contains 16 residues. Per germline, CDR1 SEHNR and CDR2 FQNEAQ (reference sequence). The CDR3 region has the DNA TGTGCCAGCAGCTTAGCGGCGGGGGGGAACACAGATACGCAGTATTTT. It encodes CASSLAAGGNTDTQYF.

This clone came up a few times. For the CDR3, the DNA is TGCGCCAGCAGCCAAGGGTGGCCAGCCGGAGAGGGTTCACCCCTCCACTTT. Translating it yields CASSQGWPAGEGSPLHF. The rearrangement joins TRBV4-1 to TRBJ1-6; D call uncertain. V was pared by 1 base and J by 9 bases, with 19 bases between. In germline, CDR1 is MGHRA, CDR2 YSYEKL. The length of the CDR3 is 17 residues.